The T cell receptor (beta chain) under discussion was sequenced for a study of cytomegalovirus exposure and HLA in healthy donors. This PCR relied on a set of 60 Vbeta primers and 13 Jbeta primers. Original processing methods: The authors later counted roughly 76 million unique TCR beta chains, 9 million to 14 million of them shared. Method: immunoSEQ multiplex PCR; TCRdb's copy keeps in-frame clones and lacks some. For V, J and clone size, that table is used; D and trimming come from the DNA. This repertoire comprises about 130,000 clones; its ten largest clones make up 1.5% to 1.8%. The V gene's germline CDR1 is SGHRS and CDR2 YFSETQ. The germline V and J ends were trimmed by 0 bases and 1 base, with 7 bases remaining between them. The CDR3 extends over 14 amino acids.

The receptor's source is a woman aged 40-49 years in good health and CMV-seronegative. The source material was PBMCs. The chain combines TRBV5-1 with TRBJ1-1, with D uncertain. The CDR3 nucleotides are TGCGCCAGCAGCTTGGAGGGAGGGAACACTGAAGCTTTCTTT. It translates to CASSLEGGNTEAFF.